These 30 T cell receptor beta chains came from one sample sequenced in a study of blood T cell repertoires in COVID-19. The table came from immunoSEQ multiplex PCR; TCRdb's copy has only in-frame clones and leaves some out. The repertoire consists of about 210,000 clones, with around 90% occurring once and the leading ten covering about 1.3%. Sequenced input: peripheral blood. The source is a man younger than 45 with acute or convalescent COVID-19.

The V call is TRBV10-2, the J call TRBJ1-1; tentative D call: TRBD1 (6 bases). CDR3 length: 13 residues. CDR1 is WSHSY and CDR2 is SAAADI in the germline V gene. V was trimmed by 8 bases and J by 5 bases, leaving 15 bases between them. CDR3 sequence: CASAAGAQTEAFF. The CDR3 DNA sequence: TGCGCCAGCGCCGCGGGGGCGCAAACTGAAGCTTTCTTT.

The CDR3 DNA is TGTGCCAGCAGCCGAACGGTGTCGGGGTACGAGCAGTACTTC. Encoded protein: CASSRTVSGYEQYF. The chain joins TRBV14 to TRBJ2-7, with D tentatively TRBD2 (5 bases). V gave up 4 bases and J gave up 4 bases, with 14 bases separating them. The V gene's germline CDR1 is SGHDN and CDR2 FVKESK. The CDR3 is made up of 14 amino acids.

A single count supports this clone. The chain joins TRBV6-5 to TRBJ1-5, with 9 nucleotides matching TRBD1. The CDR3 contains 15 residues. V was pared by 5 bases and J by 5 bases, with 7 bases of the junction left unmatched. CDR1 and CDR2 from the germline V gene are MNHEY and SVGAGI. The CDR3 here is CASSPQGARYQPQHF. The CDR3 coding sequence is TGTGCCAGCAGTCCACAGGGGGCGCGTTATCAGCCCCAGCATTTT.

DNA of the CDR3: TGTGCCATCAGTGAGGTGACAGGCCTCTCCTACGAGCAGTACTTC. This translates into CAISEVTGLSYEQYF. The gene calls are TRBV10-3 and TRBJ2-7; tentative D call: TRBD1 (6 bases). This CDR3 comprises 15 residues. Germline V gene sequence: CDR1 ENHRY, CDR2 SYGVKD. V gave up 2 bases and J gave up 0 bases, with 11 bases separating them.

This chain connects TRBV6-5 to TRBJ1-1; possibly TRBD1 for D (5 bases). Germline V gene data show CDR1 as MNHEY and CDR2 as SVGAGI. V was shortened by 0 bases and J by 6 bases, with 11 bases between the two germline ends. This CDR3 has 14 amino acids. The CDR3 sequence is CASSYSIRVAEAFF. For the CDR3, the DNA is TGTGCCAGCAGTTACTCGATCAGGGTAGCTGAAGCTTTCTTT.

V and J are TRBV11-2 and TRBJ2-5; D is possibly TRBD2 (6 bases). Trimming took 0 bases from V and 5 from J, leaving 13 bases between them. This CDR3 comprises 15 residues. Germline V CDR1 and CDR2: SGHAT, FQNNGV. CDR3 coding DNA: TGTGCCAGCAGCTTAGATCGGGGGATGGGGGAGACCCAGTACTTC. Encoded protein: CASSLDRGMGETQYF.

V is TRBV3-1 (or the pseudogene TRBV3-2) and J is TRBJ2-1; D is perhaps TRBD2 (6 bases). The V gene lost 2 bases and the J gene lost 10 bases, with 15 bases spanning the gap. The CDR3 is 14 amino acids. The germline CDR1 and CDR2 sequences are LGHDT and YNNKEL (reference sequence). CDR3 bases: TGTGCCAGCAGCCAACGCGGGACCACTGGAGAGCAGTTCTTC. Translation: CASSQRGTTGEQFF.

This chain joins TRBV5-1 and TRBJ2-7, with 10 bases that match TRBD1. Germline CDR1 reads SGHRS; CDR2 reads YFSETQ. V trimming: 6 bases; J trimming: 7 bases; junction bases outside the gene matches: 10. The CDR3 totals 14 residues. The CDR3 spells CASTPDRGIGEQYF. The CDR3 DNA sequence: TGCGCCAGCACCCCGGACAGGGGGATTGGTGAGCAGTACTTC.

The CDR3 reads CASSSQDSSTGELFF. The CDR3 DNA follows: TGCGCCAGCAGCTCCCAAGACTCGAGCACCGGGGAGCTGTTTTTT. The gene calls are TRBV5-1 and TRBJ2-2, with D hard to call. This CDR3 spans 15 amino acids. Germline values: CDR1 SGHRS, CDR2 YFSETQ. The V end lost 3 bases, the J end lost 4 bases, and 13 bases lay between the germline ends.

The chain links TRBV9 to TRBJ1-2; tentatively, D is TRBD1 (5 bases). Per germline, CDR1 SGDLS and CDR2 YYNGEE. The CDR3 has 18 amino acids. The germline V and J ends were trimmed by 4 bases and 0 bases, with 22 bases remaining between them. This chain's CDR3 is CASSPNWGVVVANYGYTF. Written as DNA, the CDR3 is TGTGCCAGCAGCCCAAACTGGGGGGTGGTGGTAGCTAACTATGGCTACACCTTC.

V is TRBV6-1 and J is TRBJ1-3; 8 bases agree with TRBD1. This CDR3 region has 16 residues. V was clipped by 3 bases and J by 5 bases; unmatched bases: 9. Per germline, CDR1 MNHNS and CDR2 SASEGT. The CDR3 spells CASSDPGGVSRNTIYF. In DNA form, the CDR3 reads TGTGCCAGCAGTGACCCAGGGGGCGTATCGAGAAACACCATATATTTT.

This clone has just one count. The rearrangement links TRBV28 to TRBJ2-7; 7 bases agree with TRBD1. The V gene end was trimmed by 6 bases and the J gene end by 9 bases; junction bases not matched to a gene: 11. Germline CDR1 reads MDHEN; CDR2 reads SYDVKM. The CDR3 extends over 13 amino acids. This chain's CDR3 is CASSTGQAYRQYF. Written as DNA, the CDR3 is TGTGCCAGCAGCACAGGACAGGCTTACAGGCAGTACTTC.

This chain joins TRBV5-1 and TRBJ2-5, with D possibly matching TRBD1 (6 bases). Germline CDR1 reads SGHRS; CDR2 reads YFSETQ. The length of the CDR3 is 13 residues. V was trimmed by 3 bases and J by 3 bases, leaving 9 bases between them. The DNA of the CDR3 is TGCGCCAGCAGCTCGGACAGAAAAGAGACCCAGTACTTC. This sequence encodes CASSSDRKETQYF.

The chain is built from TRBV5-4 and TRBJ2-7; 9 bases match TRBD1. Germline-derived CDR1 and CDR2 are SGHNT and YYREEE (reference sequence). V lost 2 bases, J lost 5 bases, and 5 bases stayed unmatched. The CDR3 consists of 14 residues. The CDR3 sequence: CASSFRDRVHEQYF. The CDR3 nucleotides are TGTGCCAGCAGCTTCCGGGACAGGGTACACGAGCAGTACTTC.

The chain joins TRBV5-1 to TRBJ1-1, with 8 positions matching TRBD1. This CDR3 has 16 residues. V was clipped by 3 bases and J by 4 bases; unmatched bases: 11. CDR1 is SGHRS, CDR2 YFSETQ, per germline. In DNA, the CDR3 is TGCGCCAGCAGCTCCCGGACAGGGCTAACCCCCACTGAAGCTTTCTTT. This translates into CASSSRTGLTPTEAFF.

The chain recombines TRBV4-1 with TRBJ1-2; 7 positions agree with TRBD1. This CDR3 is 17 amino acids long. From germline, CDR1 is MGHRA and CDR2 YSYEKL. Unmatched junction bases numbered 15, after V lost 0 bases and J lost 8 bases. CDR3 DNA sequence: TGCGCCAGCAGCCAAGAGGGCGACAGGGCAGTGTTACGGGGCTACACCTTC. Translating it yields CASSQEGDRAVLRGYTF.

The chain employs TRBV3-1 (or the pseudogene TRBV3-2) and TRBJ1-4; 8 bases line up with TRBD1. V lost 5 bases to trimming and J lost 8 bases; unmatched junction nucleotides: 4. The V gene's germline CDR1 is LGHDT and CDR2 YNNKEL (reference sequence). This CDR3 contains 13 residues. The CDR3 DNA reads TGTGCCAGCAGCATACAGGGGGAGGAAAAACTGTTTTTT. It codes for CASSIQGEEKLFF.

This rearrangement joins TRBV28 to TRBJ1-2; 9 bases are shared with TRBD1. This CDR3 is 17 amino acids long. From germline, CDR1 is MDHEN and CDR2 SYDVKM. Germline trimming cut 5 bases from V and 0 bases from J; bases unmatched to any gene: 10. CDR3 sequence (DNA): TGTGCCAGCAGTCTCCCGGGACAGGGAATAGCTAACTATGGCTACACCTTC. Amino acid sequence: CASSLPGQGIANYGYTF.

The chain recombines TRBV28 with TRBJ1-5; D is undetermined. The CDR3 has 14 residues. V was pared by 2 bases and J by 11 bases, with 16 bases between. CDR1 and CDR2 (germline): MDHEN, SYDVKM. CDR3 coding DNA: TGTGCCAGCAGTTTACAGATGGCTCAACAGACCCAGCATTTT. This translates into CASSLQMAQQTQHF. Combining the CDR3 with reference TRBV28 and TRBJ1-5 gives the whole variable domain DVKVTQSSRYLVKRTGEKVFLECVQDMDHENMFWYRQDPGLGLRLIYFSYDVKMKEKGDIPEGYSVSREKKERFSLILESASTNQTSMYLCASSLQMAQQTQHFGDGTRLSIL.

J is TRBJ2-1 and V is TRBV5-6; perhaps TRBD1 as D (5 bases). The CDR3 has 14 amino acids. The V gene's germline CDR1 is SGHDT and CDR2 YYEEEE. V was pared by 4 bases and J by 10 bases, with 18 bases between. DNA for the CDR3: TGTGCCAGCAGCCCGGCCCTCTCTCACAGGGAGCAGTTCTTC. Its protein product is CASSPALSHREQFF.

The J gene is TRBJ1-1, the V gene TRBV11-2; D not resolved. The CDR3 runs to 14 residues. Between the trimmed V and J ends, which lost 1 base and 1 base, there was a span of 7 bases. CDR1 SGHAT and CDR2 FQNNGV come from the germline V gene. The CDR3: CASSLARGNTEAFF. CDR3 nucleotides: TGTGCCAGCAGCTTAGCCCGGGGGAACACTGAAGCTTTCTTT.

This clone appeared once. The V call is TRBV5-5, the J call TRBJ2-1; 11 bases align to TRBD2. Germline V gives CDR1 SGHKS, CDR2 YYEKEE (reference sequence). There are 16 residues in the CDR3. Unmatched junction bases numbered 11, after V lost 3 bases and J lost 9 bases. The CDR3, as DNA: TGTGCCAGCAGCTGGGACCTAGCGGGAGGTAGCGGTGAGCAGTTCTTC. Its translation: CASSWDLAGGSGEQFF.

The chain uses TRBV11-2 and TRBJ2-7; D might be TRBD1 (6 bases). There are 12 residues in the CDR3. Germline CDR1 and CDR2: SGHAT and FQNNGV. Deletions cut 4 bases from V and 5 bases from J, with 9 bases between. The CDR3 DNA follows: TGTGCCAGCAGCTACGGGACAAACGAGCAGTACTTC. Translated: CASSYGTNEQYF.

The chain carries TRBV4-2 and TRBJ1-1; TRBD1 is a possible D gene (5 bases). The CDR3 covers 14 residues. CDR1 and CDR2 from the germline V gene are LGHNA and YNFKEQ. V was trimmed by 0 bases and J by 6 bases, leaving 11 bases between them. The DNA of the CDR3 is TGTGCCAGCAGCCAAGATCAGGCAGGGCCTGAAGCTTTCTTT. Translation gives CASSQDQAGPEAFF.

The chain employs TRBV11-2 and TRBJ2-2; 7 bases fit TRBD1. The CDR3 length is 15 residues. With V trimmed by 5 bases and J by 0 bases, 3 bases remained unmatched. The germline V gene has CDR1 SGHAT and CDR2 FQNNGV. The CDR3 here is CASSRDRANTGELFF. The CDR3 DNA reads as TGTGCCAGCAGCCGTGACAGGGCGAACACCGGGGAGCTGTTTTTT.

This chain connects TRBV9 to TRBJ2-1; 11 bases line up with TRBD2. The CDR3 loop spans 16 amino acids. Germline CDR1 and CDR2: SGDLS and YYNGEE. The V and J ends lost 1 base and 2 bases, in that order; junction bases with no gene match: 2. The chain's CDR3 is CASSVLAGGAYNEQFF. The CDR3 DNA follows: TGTGCCAGCAGCGTACTAGCGGGAGGTGCCTACAATGAGCAGTTCTTC.

This chain links TRBV7-9 with TRBJ2-5, with TRBD1 matching over 8 bases. The CDR3 has 15 amino acids. J lost 4 bases, V lost 2 bases, and 6 bases had no gene match. Germline assignment: CDR1 SEHNR and CDR2 FQNEAQ (reference sequence). The CDR3 loop reads CASSLPRTGRETQYF. CDR3 nucleotide sequence: TGTGCCAGCAGCTTACCCCGGACAGGGAGAGAGACCCAGTACTTC.

V and J are TRBV10-2 and TRBJ1-1; D gene uncertain. The germline V and J ends were trimmed by 4 bases and 4 bases, with 10 bases remaining between them. The germline V gene has CDR1 WSHSY and CDR2 SAAADI. This CDR3 is 13 amino acids long. This CDR3 reads CASSVSRSTEAFF. CDR3 bases: TGCGCCAGCAGTGTAAGTAGGAGCACTGAAGCTTTCTTT.

The chain recombines TRBV28 with TRBJ2-5, with D maybe TRBD2 (6 bases). V lost 5 bases and J lost 1, with 14 bases in between. Germline CDR1 reads MDHEN; CDR2 reads SYDVKM. The CDR3 is 15 amino acids. The CDR3 protein is CASSEPGSSQETQYF. The CDR3, as DNA: TGTGCCAGCAGTGAGCCCGGGAGTTCCCAAGAGACCCAGTACTTC.

This chain links TRBV2 with TRBJ2-7; D not resolved. Trimming removed 7 bases at V and 2 bases at J, with 9 bases between. From germline, CDR1 is SNHLY and CDR2 FYNNEI. The CDR3 loop spans 12 amino acids. CDR3 sequence (DNA): TGTGCCAGCACACAGTCGACCTACGAGCAGTACTTC. Its translation: CASTQSTYEQYF.